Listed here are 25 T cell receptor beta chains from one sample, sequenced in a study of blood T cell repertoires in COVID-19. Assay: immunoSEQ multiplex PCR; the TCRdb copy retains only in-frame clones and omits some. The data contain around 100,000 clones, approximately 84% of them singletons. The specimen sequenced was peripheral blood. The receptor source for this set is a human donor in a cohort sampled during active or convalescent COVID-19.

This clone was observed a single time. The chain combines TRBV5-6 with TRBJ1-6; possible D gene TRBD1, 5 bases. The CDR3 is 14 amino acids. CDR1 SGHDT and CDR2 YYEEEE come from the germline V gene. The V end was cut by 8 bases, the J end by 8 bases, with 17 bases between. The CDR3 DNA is TGTGCCAGTCGTCTCCAGGGAGGGGATTCACCCCTCCACTTT. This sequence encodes CASRLQGGDSPLHF.

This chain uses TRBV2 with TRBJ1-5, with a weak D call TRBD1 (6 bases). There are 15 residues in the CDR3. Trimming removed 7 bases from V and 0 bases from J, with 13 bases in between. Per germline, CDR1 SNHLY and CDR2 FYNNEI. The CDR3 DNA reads TGTGCCAGCACTCTAGGGACACTTAGCAATCAGCCCCAGCATTTT. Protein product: CASTLGTLSNQPQHF.

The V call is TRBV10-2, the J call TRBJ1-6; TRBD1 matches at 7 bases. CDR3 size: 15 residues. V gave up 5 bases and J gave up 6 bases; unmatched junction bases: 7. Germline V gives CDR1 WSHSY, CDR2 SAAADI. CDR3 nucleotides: TGCGCCAGCAGTCTACGGGACAGTCCTAATTCACCCCTCCACTTT. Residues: CASSLRDSPNSPLHF.

The chain's CDR3 is CASSAQGYQPQHF. The CDR3, as DNA: TGTGCCAGCAGCGCCCAGGGGTATCAGCCCCAGCATTTT. This chain uses TRBV2 with TRBJ1-5; TRBD1 is a possible D gene (6 bases). CDR3 length equals 13 residues. From germline, CDR1 is SNHLY and CDR2 FYNNEI. Trimming took off 6 bases at V and 5 bases at J, with 11 bases between the two ends.

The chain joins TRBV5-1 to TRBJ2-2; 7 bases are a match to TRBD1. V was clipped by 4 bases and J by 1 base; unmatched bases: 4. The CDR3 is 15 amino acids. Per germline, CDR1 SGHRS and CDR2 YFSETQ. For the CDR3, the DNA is TGCGCCAGCAGCCGGCGACAGGGGAACACCGGGGAGCTGTTTTTT. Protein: CASSRRQGNTGELFF.

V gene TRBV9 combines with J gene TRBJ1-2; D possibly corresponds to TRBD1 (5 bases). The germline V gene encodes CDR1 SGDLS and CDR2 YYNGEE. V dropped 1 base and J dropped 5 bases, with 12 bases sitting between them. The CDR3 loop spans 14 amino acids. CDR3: CASSVSQGSYGYTF. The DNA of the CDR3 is TGTGCCAGCAGCGTATCCCAGGGTTCATATGGCTACACCTTC. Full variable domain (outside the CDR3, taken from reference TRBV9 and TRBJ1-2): DSGVTQTPKHLITATGQRVTLRCSPRSGDLSVYWYQQSLDQGLQFLIQYYNGEERAKGNILERFSAQQFPDLHSELNLSSLELGDSALYFCASSVSQGSYGYTFGSGTRLTVV.

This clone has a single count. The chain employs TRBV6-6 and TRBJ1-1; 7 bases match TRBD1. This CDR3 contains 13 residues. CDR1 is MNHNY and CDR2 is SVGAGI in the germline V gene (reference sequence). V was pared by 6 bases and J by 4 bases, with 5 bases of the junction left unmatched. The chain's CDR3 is CASSRDRVTEAFF. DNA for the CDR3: TGTGCCAGCAGCCGCGACAGGGTCACTGAAGCTTTCTTT.

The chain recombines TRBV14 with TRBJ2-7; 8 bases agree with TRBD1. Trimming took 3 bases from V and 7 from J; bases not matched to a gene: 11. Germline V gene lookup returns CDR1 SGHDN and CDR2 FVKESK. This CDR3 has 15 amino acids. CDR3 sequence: CASSHGDRWPQEQYF. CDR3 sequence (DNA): TGTGCCAGCAGCCATGGGGACAGGTGGCCCCAGGAGCAGTACTTC.

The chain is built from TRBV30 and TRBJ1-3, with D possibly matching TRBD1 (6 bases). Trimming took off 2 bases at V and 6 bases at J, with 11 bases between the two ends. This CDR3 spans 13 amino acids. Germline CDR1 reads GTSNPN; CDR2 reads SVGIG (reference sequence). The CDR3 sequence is CAWSRGQLNTIYF. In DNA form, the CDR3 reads TGTGCCTGGAGTCGTGGACAGTTAAACACCATATATTTT.

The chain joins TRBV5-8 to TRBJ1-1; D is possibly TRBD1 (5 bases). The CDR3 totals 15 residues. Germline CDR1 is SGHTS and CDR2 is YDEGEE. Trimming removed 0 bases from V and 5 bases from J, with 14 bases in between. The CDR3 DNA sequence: TGTGCCAGCAGCTTGGTAGGCAGGGTGGGGACTGAAGCTTTCTTT. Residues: CASSLVGRVGTEAFF. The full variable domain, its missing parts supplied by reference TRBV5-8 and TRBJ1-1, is EAGVTQSPTHLIKTRGQQATLRCSPISGHTSVYWYQQALGLGLQFLLWYDEGEERNRGNFPPRFSGRQFPNYSSELNVNALELEDSALYLCASSLVGRVGTEAFFGQGTRLTVV.

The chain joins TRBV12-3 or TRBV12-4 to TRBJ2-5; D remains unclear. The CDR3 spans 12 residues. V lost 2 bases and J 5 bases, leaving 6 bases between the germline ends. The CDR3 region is CASSLFRETQYF. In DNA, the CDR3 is TGTGCCAGCAGTTTATTTCGGGAGACCCAGTACTTC.

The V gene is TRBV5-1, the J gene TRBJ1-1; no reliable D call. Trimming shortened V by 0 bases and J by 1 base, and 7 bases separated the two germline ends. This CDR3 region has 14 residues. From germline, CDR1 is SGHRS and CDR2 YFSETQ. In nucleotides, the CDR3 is TGCGCCAGCAGCTTGGGGTCCGGGAACACTGAAGCTTTCTTT. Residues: CASSLGSGNTEAFF.

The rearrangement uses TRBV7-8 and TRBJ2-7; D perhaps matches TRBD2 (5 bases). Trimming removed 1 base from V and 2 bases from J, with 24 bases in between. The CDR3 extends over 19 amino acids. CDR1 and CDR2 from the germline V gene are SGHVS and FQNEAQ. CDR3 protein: CASSLVRTSPEAPTYEQYF. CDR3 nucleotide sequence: TGTGCCAGCAGCTTAGTTCGGACGAGTCCGGAGGCCCCCACCTACGAGCAGTACTTC. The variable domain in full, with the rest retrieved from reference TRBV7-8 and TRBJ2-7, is GAGVSQSPRYKVAKRGQDVALRCDPISGHVSLFWYQQALGQGPEFLTYFQNEAQLDKSGLPSDRFFAERPEGSVSTLKIQRTQQEDSAVYLCASSLVRTSPEAPTYEQYFGPGTRLTVT.

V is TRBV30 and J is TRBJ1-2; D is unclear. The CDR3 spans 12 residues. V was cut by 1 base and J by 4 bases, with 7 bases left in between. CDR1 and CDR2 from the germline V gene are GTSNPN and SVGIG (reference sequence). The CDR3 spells CAWSGGGYGYTF. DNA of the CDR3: TGTGCCTGGAGTGGGGGAGGCTATGGCTACACCTTC.

In DNA, the CDR3 is TGTGCCAGCAGCTTAGCGGCCCCGGGGAGGGGAACTAATGAAAAACTGTTTTTT. Its translation is CASSLAAPGRGTNEKLFF. This sequence joins TRBV7-9 and TRBJ1-4; possible D gene TRBD1, 5 bases. The CDR3 runs 18 residues. Deletions cut 0 bases from V and 1 base from J, with 15 bases between. The germline gives CDR1 SEHNR, CDR2 FQNEAQ (reference sequence).

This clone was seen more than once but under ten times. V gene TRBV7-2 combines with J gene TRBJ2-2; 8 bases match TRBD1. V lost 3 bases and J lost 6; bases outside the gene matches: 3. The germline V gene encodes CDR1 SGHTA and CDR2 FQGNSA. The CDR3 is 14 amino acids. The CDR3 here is CASSFDRGPGELFF. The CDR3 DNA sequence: TGTGCCAGCAGCTTCGACAGGGGACCCGGGGAGCTGTTTTTT.

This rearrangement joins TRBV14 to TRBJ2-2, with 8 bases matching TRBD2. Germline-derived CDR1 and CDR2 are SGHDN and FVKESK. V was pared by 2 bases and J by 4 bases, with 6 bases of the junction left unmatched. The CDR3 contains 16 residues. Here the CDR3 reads CASSQFSGDGTGELFF. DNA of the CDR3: TGTGCCAGCAGCCAATTTAGCGGGGACGGCACCGGGGAGCTGTTTTTT.

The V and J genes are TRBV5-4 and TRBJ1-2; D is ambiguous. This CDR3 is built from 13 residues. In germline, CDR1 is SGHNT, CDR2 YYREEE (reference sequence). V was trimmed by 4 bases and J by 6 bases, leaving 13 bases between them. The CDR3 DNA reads TGTGCCAGCAGCCCGGGCCAGCGGGATGGCTACACCTTC. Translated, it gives CASSPGQRDGYTF.

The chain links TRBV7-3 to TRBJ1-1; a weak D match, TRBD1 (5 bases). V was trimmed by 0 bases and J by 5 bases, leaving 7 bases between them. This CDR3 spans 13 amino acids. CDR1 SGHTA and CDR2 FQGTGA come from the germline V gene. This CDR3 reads CASSLTKGTEAFF. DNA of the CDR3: TGTGCCAGCAGCTTAACAAAGGGGACTGAAGCTTTCTTT.

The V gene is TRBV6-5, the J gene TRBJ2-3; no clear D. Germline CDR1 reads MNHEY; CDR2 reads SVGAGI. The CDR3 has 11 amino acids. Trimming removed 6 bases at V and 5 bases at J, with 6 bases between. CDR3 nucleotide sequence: TGTGCCAGCAGAGCCGGAGATACGCAGTATTTT. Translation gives CASRAGDTQYF.

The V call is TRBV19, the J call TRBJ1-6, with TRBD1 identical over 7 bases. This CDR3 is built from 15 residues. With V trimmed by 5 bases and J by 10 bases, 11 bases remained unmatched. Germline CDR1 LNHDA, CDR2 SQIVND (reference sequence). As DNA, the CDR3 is TGTGCCAGTAGTCCCCAGGGGGGCCGTGGATCACCCCTCCACTTT. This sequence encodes CASSPQGGRGSPLHF.

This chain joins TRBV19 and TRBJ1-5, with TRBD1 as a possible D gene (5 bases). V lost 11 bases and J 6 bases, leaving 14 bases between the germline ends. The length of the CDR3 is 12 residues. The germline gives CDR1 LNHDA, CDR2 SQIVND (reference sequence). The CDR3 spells CACSGGFQPQHF. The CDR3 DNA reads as TGTGCCTGCTCGGGGGGGTTTCAGCCCCAGCATTTT.

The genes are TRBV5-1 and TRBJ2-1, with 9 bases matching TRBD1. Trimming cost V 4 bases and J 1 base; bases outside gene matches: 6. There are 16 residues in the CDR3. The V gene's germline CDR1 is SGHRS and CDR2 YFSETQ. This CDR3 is CASSLTGGLSYNEQFF. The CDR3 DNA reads TGCGCCAGCAGCCTGACAGGGGGATTATCCTACAATGAGCAGTTCTTC.

The chain's CDR3 is CASSLAEDSPLHF. The CDR3 DNA is TGTGCCAGCAGCTTAGCGGAGGATTCACCCCTCCACTTT. The genes are TRBV7-6 and TRBJ1-6; D gene unclear. From germline, CDR1 is SGHVS and CDR2 FNYEAQ. This CDR3 has 13 residues. V shed 0 bases and J shed 8 bases, with 5 bases lying between them.

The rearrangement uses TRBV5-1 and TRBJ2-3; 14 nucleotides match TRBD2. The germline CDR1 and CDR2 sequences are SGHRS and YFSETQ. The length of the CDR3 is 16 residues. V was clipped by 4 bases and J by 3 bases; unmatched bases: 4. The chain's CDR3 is CASSPRLAGGTDTQYF. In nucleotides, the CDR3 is TGCGCCAGCAGCCCCCGACTAGCGGGGGGGACAGATACGCAGTATTTT.